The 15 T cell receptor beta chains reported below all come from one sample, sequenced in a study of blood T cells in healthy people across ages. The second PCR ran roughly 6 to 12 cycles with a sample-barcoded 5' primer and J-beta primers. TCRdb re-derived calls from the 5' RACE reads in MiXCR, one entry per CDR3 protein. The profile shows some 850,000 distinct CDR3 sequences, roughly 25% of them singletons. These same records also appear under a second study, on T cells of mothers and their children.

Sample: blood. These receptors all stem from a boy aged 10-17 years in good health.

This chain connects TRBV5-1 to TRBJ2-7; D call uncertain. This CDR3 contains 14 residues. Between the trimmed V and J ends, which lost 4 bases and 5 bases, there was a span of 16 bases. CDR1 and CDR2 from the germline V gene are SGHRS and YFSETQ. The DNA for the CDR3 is TGCGCCAGCAGCCTGGCGGCCAGTGGTGACGAGCAGTACTTC. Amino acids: CASSLAASGDEQYF.

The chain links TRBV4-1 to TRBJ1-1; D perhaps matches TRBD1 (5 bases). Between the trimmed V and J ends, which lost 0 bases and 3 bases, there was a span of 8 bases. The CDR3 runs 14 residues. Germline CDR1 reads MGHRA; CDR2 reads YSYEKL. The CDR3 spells CASSQDRGDTEAFF. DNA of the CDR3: TGCGCCAGCAGCCAAGATAGAGGGGACACTGAAGCTTTCTTT.

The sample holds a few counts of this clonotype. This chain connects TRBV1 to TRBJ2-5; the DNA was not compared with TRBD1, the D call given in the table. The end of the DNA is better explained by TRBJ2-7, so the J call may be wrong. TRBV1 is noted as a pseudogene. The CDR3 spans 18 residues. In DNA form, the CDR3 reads TGCACCAGCAGCCGTGGATCAGTTCACGGGAAAGGGTCCTACGAGCAGTACTTC. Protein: CTSSRGSVHGKGSYEQYF.

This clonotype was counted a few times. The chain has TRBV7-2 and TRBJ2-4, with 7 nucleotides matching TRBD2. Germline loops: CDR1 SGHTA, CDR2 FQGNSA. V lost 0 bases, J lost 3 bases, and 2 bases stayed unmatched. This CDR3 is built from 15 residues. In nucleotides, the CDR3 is TGTGCCAGCAGCTTAGCGGGGGGGGACAAAAACATTCAGTACTTC. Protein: CASSLAGGDKNIQYF.

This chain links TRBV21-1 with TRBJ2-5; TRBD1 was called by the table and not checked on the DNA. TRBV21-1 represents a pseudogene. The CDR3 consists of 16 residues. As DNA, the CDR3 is TGTGCCAGCAGCAAAAGCCAACAGGGAAACCAAGAGACCCAGTACTTC. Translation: CASSKSQQGNQETQYF.

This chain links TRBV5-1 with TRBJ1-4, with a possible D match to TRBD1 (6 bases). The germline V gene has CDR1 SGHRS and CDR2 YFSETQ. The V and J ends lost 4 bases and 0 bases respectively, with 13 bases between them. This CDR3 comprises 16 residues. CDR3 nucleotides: TGCGCCAGCAGCCCAACAGGGTCTGCAACTAATGAAAAACTGTTTTTT. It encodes CASSPTGSATNEKLFF.

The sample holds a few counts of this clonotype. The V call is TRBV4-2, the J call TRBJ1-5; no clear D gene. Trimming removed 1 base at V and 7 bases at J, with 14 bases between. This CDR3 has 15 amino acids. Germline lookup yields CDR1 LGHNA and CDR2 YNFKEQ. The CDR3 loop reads CASSQVPVSDQPQHF. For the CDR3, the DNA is TGTGCCAGCAGCCAAGTTCCCGTGAGTGACCAGCCCCAGCATTTT.

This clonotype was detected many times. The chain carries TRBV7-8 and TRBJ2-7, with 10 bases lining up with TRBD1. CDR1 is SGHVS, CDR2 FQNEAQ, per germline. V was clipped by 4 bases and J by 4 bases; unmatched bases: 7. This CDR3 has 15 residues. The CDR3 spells CASSSGQGPSYEQYF. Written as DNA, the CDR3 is TGTGCCAGCAGCTCGGGACAGGGGCCGTCATACGAGCAGTACTTC.

The CDR3 DNA reads TGTGCCAGCAGCTTATTGGGGACAGGGAGCTCTGGGGCCAACGTCCTGACTTTC. This translates into CASSLLGTGSSGANVLTF. This sequence joins TRBV7-2 and TRBJ2-6; 9 positions match TRBD1. Germline CDR1 SGHTA, CDR2 FQGNSA. The CDR3 covers 18 residues. V was pared by 2 bases and J by 0 bases, with 5 bases of the junction left unmatched.

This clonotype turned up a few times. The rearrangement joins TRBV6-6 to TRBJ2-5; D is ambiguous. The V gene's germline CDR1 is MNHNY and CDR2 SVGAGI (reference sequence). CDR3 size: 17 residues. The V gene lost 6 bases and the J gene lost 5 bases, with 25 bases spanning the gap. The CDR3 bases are TGTGCCAGCAGCTTACCCCTCTCGAGGCAAGCGAGGGAGACCCAGTACTTC. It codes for CASSLPLSRQARETQYF.

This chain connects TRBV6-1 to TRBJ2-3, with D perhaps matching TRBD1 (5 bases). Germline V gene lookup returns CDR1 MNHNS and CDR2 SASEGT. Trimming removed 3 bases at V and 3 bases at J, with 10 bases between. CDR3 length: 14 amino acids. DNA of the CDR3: TGTGCCAGCAGTGAGGCGACAGTTACAGATACGCAGTATTTT. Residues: CASSEATVTDTQYF.

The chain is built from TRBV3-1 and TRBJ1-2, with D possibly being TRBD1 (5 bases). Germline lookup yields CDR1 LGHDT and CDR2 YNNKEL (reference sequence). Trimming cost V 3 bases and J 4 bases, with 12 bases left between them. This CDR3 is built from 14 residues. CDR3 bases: TGTGCCAGCAGCCATAGTCTTGGGACCTATGGCTACACCTTC. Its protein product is CASSHSLGTYGYTF.

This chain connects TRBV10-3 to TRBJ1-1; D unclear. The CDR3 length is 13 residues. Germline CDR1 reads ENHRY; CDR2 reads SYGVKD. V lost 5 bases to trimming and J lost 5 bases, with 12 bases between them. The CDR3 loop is CAISLTLRTEAFF. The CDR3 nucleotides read TGTGCCATCAGTTTGACCCTCAGGACTGAAGCTTTCTTT.

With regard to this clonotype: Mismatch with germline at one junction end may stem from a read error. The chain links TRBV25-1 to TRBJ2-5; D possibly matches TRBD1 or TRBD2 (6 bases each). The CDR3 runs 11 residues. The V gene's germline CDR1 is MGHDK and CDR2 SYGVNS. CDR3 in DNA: TGTGCCAGCAGACTAGGGGGGTATCGGCTCTTC. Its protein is CASRLGGYRLF.

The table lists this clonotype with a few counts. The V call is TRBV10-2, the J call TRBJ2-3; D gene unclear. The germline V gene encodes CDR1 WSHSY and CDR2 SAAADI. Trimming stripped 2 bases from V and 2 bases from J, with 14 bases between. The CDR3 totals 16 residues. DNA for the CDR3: TGCGCCAGCAGTGAGAGGAGTCTTTTTGCCACAGATACGCAGTATTTT. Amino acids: CASSERSLFATDTQYF.